These T cell receptor beta chains were read from a single sample in a study of CD4 T cells in relation to SARS-CoV-2 and coronaviruses. The antigens of these receptors remain unknown. The assay was immunoSEQ multiplex PCR, and TCRdb's table has in-frame clones only and misses some. The sample carries about 28,000 clones, 74% recorded once. The sample was CD4+ T cells from PBMCs, cultured in vitro. The source is a human donor in good health. The CDR3 runs from the conserved cysteine through the conserved F or W. Each record gives: J gene, V gene, CDR3 protein.

J gene: TRBJ2-3
V gene: TRBV19
CDR3 protein: CASSMGEDTQYF

J gene: TRBJ2-5
V gene: TRBV27
CDR3 protein: CASREGLAGDRQETQYF

J gene: TRBJ2-5
V gene: TRBV27
CDR3 protein: CASSQRAQETQYF

J gene: TRBJ2-2
V gene: TRBV28
CDR3 protein: CASSLGQYTGELFF

J gene: TRBJ2-7
V gene: TRBV19
CDR3 protein: CASSIGDSFYEQYF

J gene: TRBJ2-7
V gene: TRBV7-2
CDR3 protein: CASSSQGAYEQYF

J gene: TRBJ2-2
V gene: TRBV7-9
CDR3 protein: CASSLVGFNTGELFF

J gene: TRBJ2-7
V gene: TRBV2
CDR3 protein: CASTLGAGDGPYEQYF

J gene: TRBJ1-2
V gene: TRBV9
CDR3 protein: CASSVLGQGASGYTF

J gene: TRBJ1-1
V gene: TRBV29-1
CDR3 protein: CSETGGTGGMFNTEAFF

J gene: TRBJ1-2
V gene: TRBV9
CDR3 protein: CASSVAPGRAVGYTF

J gene: TRBJ2-1
V gene: TRBV10-2
CDR3 protein: CASKGLRGTKFF

J gene: TRBJ2-7
V gene: TRBV29-1
CDR3 protein: CSVKVTLSYEQYF

J gene: TRBJ1-3
V gene: TRBV2
CDR3 protein: CASSDITGSGNTIYF

J gene: TRBJ2-2
V gene: TRBV18
CDR3 protein: CASSPPVAGNTGELFF

J gene: TRBJ2-7
V gene: TRBV2
CDR3 protein: CASSVAGGRYEQYF

J gene: TRBJ1-1
V gene: TRBV5-4
CDR3 protein: CASSSTVYAEAFF

J gene: TRBJ1-1
V gene: TRBV12-3/TRBV12-4
CDR3 protein: CASGRGEGTEAFF

J gene: TRBJ1-2
V gene: TRBV7-9
CDR3 protein: CASSPSLVGQGDRTMRF

J gene: TRBJ1-4
V gene: TRBV11-2
CDR3 protein: CASSLVGGFNEKLFF

J gene: TRBJ2-7
V gene: TRBV13
CDR3 protein: CASSLGGQRSYEQYF

J gene: TRBJ2-7
V gene: TRBV18
CDR3 protein: CASSPSGTPYEQYF

J gene: TRBJ2-7
V gene: TRBV13
CDR3 protein: CASSAGLAGGYEQYF

J gene: TRBJ1-6
V gene: TRBV5-6
CDR3 protein: CASRIWGQGGTSPLHF

J gene: TRBJ2-1
V gene: TRBV10-1
CDR3 protein: CASSEFGGIGSYNEQFF

J gene: TRBJ1-4
V gene: TRBV7-2
CDR3 protein: CASSLDGWGSELFF

J gene: TRBJ2-4
V gene: TRBV29-1
CDR3 protein: CSVYSSIAKNIQYF

J gene: TRBJ2-7
V gene: TRBV6-2/TRBV6-3
CDR3 protein: CASSYVAGGTYEQYF

J gene: TRBJ2-3
V gene: TRBV30
CDR3 protein: CAWSVSANTQYF

J gene: TRBJ1-1
V gene: TRBV19
CDR3 protein: CASSKWGDGTEAFF

J gene: TRBJ2-6
V gene: TRBV9
CDR3 protein: CASSVRQGASSGANVLTF

J gene: TRBJ1-2
V gene: TRBV7-9
CDR3 protein: CASSLDGINTF

J gene: TRBJ2-5
V gene: TRBV3-1/TRBV3-2
CDR3 protein: CASSQEIRGTQYF

J gene: TRBJ2-3
V gene: TRBV6-2/TRBV6-3
CDR3 protein: CASSPRPDSRGTQYF

J gene: TRBJ2-1
V gene: TRBV7-3
CDR3 protein: CASSPGPNNEQFF

J gene: TRBJ2-2
V gene: TRBV7-6
CDR3 protein: CASSLGARESHGELFF

J gene: TRBJ1-1
V gene: TRBV19
CDR3 protein: CASSEPGRNTEAFF

J gene: TRBJ2-1
V gene: TRBV14
CDR3 protein: CASSPTTVGGIAGSSYNEQFF

J gene: TRBJ1-4
V gene: TRBV4-3
CDR3 protein: CASSQAWDWGEKLFF

J gene: TRBJ2-3
V gene: TRBV5-6
CDR3 protein: CASRRSGRAADTQYF

J gene: TRBJ2-7
V gene: TRBV7-9
CDR3 protein: CARTQGEFLYEQYF

J gene: TRBJ2-5
V gene: TRBV29-1
CDR3 protein: CSVDRGQGETQYF

J gene: TRBJ2-7
V gene: TRBV2
CDR3 protein: CASSGRQLSYEQYF

J gene: TRBJ2-2
V gene: TRBV5-4
CDR3 protein: CASSLRREMAGELFF

J gene: TRBJ2-5
V gene: TRBV6-5
CDR3 protein: CASSPLGGVGETQYF